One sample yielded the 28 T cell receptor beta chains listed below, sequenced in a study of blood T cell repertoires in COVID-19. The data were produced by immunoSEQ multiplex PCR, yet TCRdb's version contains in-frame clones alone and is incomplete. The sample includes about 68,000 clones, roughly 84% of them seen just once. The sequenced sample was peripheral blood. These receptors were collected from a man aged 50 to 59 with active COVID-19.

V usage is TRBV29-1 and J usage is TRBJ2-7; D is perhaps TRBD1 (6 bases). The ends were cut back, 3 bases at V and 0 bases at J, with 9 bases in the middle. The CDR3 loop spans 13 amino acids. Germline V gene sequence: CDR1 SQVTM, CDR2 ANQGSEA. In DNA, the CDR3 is TGCAGCGTTGAGCCGGACAGCTCCTACGAGCAGTACTTC. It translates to CSVEPDSSYEQYF.

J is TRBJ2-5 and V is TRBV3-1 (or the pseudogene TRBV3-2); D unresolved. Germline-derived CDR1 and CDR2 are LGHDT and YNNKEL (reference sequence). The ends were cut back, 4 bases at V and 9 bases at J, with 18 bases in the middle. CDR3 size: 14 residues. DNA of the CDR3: TGTGCCAGCAGCCTACACGCCTCAGGAATATCCCAGTACTTC. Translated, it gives CASSLHASGISQYF.

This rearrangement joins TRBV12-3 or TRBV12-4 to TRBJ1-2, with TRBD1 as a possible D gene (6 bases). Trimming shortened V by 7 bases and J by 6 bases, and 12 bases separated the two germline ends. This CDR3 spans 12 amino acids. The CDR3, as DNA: TGTGCCAGCACCGCGGACAGTCATGGCTACACCTTC. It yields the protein CASTADSHGYTF.

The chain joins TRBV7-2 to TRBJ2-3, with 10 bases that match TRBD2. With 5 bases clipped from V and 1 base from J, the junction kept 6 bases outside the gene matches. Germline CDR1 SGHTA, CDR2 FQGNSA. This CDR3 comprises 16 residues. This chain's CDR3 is CASSKLAGGRTDTQYF. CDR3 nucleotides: TGTGCCAGCAGCAAATTAGCGGGAGGACGCACAGATACGCAGTATTTT.

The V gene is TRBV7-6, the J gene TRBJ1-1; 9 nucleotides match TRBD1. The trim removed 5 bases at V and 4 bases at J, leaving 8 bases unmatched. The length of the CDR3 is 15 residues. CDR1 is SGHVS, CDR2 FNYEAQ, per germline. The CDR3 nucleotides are TGTGCCAGCAGCCCCCCACAGGGGGCGGCCACTGAAGCTTTCTTT. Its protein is CASSPPQGAATEAFF.

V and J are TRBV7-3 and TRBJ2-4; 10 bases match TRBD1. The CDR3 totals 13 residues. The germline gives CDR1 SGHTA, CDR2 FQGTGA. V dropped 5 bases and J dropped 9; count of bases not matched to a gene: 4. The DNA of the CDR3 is TGTGCCAGCAGCCCGGGACAGGGGAGCATTCAGTACTTC. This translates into CASSPGQGSIQYF. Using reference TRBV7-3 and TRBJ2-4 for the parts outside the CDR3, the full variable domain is GAGVSQTPSNKVTEKGKYVELRCDPISGHTALYWYRQSLGQGPEFLIYFQGTGAADDSGLPNDRFFAVRPEGSVSTLKIQRTERGDSAVYLCASSPGQGSIQYFGAGTRLSVL.

In DNA form, the CDR3 reads TGTGCCAGCTCACCGGGCCCTGGAAACACCATATATTTT. It encodes CASSPGPGNTIYF. This chain connects TRBV18 to TRBJ1-3; D unresolved. V was shortened by 3 bases and J by 2 bases, with 5 bases between the two germline ends. Germline V gives CDR1 KGHSH, CDR2 LQKENI. The CDR3 has 13 residues. Filled out from reference TRBV18 and TRBJ1-3, the complete variable domain reads NAGVMQNPRHLVRRRGQEARLRCSPMKGHSHVYWYRQLPEEGLKFMVYLQKENIIDESGMPKERFSAEFPKEGPSILRIQQVVRGDSAAYFCASSPGPGNTIYFGEGSWLTVV.

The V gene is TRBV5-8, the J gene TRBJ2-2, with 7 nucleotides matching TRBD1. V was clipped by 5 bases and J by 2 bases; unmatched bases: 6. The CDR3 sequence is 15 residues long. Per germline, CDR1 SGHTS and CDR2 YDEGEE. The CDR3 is CASRTGQVNTGELFF. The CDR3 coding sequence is TGTGCCAGCAGGACCGGACAGGTTAACACCGGGGAGCTGTTTTTT.

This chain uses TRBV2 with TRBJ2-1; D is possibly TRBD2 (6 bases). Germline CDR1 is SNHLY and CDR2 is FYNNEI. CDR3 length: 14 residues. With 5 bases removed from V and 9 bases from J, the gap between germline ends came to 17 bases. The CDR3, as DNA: TGTGCCAGCAGTTTAGCGGCGAGACGGACTGAGCAGTTCTTC. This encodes CASSLAARRTEQFF.

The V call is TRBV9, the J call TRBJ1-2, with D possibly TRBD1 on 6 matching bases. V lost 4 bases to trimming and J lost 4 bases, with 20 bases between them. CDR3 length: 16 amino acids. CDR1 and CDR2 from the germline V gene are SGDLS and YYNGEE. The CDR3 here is CASSPDSPPLIYGYTF. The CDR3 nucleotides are TGTGCCAGCAGCCCGGACAGTCCCCCACTCATCTATGGCTACACCTTC.

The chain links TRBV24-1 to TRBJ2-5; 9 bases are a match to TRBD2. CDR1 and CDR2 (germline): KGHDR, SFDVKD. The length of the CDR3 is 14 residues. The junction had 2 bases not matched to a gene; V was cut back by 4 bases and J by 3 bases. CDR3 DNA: TGTGCCACCAGTGACCCTAGCGGGAAAGAGACCCAGTACTTC. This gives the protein CATSDPSGKETQYF.

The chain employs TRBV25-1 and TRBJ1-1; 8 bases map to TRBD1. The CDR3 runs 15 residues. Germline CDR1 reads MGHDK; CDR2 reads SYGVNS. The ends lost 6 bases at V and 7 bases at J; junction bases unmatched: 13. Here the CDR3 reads CASSVDRGQNFEAFF. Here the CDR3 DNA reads TGTGCCAGCAGCGTCGACAGGGGCCAGAACTTTGAAGCTTTCTTT. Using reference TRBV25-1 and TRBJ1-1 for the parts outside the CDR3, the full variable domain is EADIYQTPRYLVIGTGKKITLECSQTMGHDKMYWYQQDPGMELHLIHYSYGVNSTEKGDLSSESTVSRIRTEHFPLTLESARPSHTSQYLCASSVDRGQNFEAFFGQGTRLTVV.

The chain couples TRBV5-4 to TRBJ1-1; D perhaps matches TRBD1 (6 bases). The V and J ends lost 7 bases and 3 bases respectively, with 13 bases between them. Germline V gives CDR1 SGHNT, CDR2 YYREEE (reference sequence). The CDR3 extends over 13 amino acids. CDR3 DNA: TGTGCCAGCGGGGCGGGGGCCTACACTGAAGCTTTCTTT. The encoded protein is CASGAGAYTEAFF. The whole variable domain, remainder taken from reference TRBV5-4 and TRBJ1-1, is ETGVTQSPTHLIKTRGQQVTLRCSSQSGHNTVSWYQQALGQGPQFIFQYYREEENGRGNFPPRFSGLQFPNYSSELNVNALELDDSALYLCASGAGAYTEAFFGQGTRLTVV.

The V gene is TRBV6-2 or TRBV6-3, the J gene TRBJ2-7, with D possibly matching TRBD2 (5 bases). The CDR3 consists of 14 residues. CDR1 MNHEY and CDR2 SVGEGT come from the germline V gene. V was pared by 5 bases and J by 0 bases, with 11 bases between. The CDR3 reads CASSQDWSSYEQYF. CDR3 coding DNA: TGTGCCAGCAGTCAGGACTGGAGCTCCTACGAGCAGTACTTC.

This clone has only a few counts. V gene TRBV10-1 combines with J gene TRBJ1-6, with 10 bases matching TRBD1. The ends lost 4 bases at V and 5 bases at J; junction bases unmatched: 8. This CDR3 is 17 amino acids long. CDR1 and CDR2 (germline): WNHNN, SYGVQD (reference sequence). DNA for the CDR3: TGCGCCAGCAGTGGACCCGGGACAGGGGTAAATAATTCACCCCTCCACTTT. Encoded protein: CASSGPGTGVNNSPLHF.

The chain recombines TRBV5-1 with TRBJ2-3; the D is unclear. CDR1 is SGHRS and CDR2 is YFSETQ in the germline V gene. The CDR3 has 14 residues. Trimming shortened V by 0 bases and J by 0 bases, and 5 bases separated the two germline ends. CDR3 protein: CASSLGRSTDTQYF. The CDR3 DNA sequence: TGCGCCAGCAGCTTGGGGAGAAGCACAGATACGCAGTATTTT.

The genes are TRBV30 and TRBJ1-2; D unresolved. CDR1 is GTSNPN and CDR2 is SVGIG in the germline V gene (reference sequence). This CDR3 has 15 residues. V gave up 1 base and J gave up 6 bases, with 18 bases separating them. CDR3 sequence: CAWSARWASGNGYTF. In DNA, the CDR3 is TGTGCCTGGAGTGCCCGATGGGCGTCCGGCAATGGCTACACCTTC.

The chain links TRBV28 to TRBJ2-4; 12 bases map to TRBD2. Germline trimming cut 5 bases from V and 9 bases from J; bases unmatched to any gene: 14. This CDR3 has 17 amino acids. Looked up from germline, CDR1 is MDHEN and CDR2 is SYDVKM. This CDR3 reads CASSQPGLAGLLGIQYF. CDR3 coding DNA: TGTGCCAGCAGTCAGCCGGGACTAGCGGGTCTTCTCGGCATTCAGTACTTC.

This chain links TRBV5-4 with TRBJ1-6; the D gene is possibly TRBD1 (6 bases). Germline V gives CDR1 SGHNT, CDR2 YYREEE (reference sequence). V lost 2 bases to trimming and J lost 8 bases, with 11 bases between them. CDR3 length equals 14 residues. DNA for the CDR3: TGTGCCAGCAGCTTAGGGGGGGCCTATTCACCCCTCCACTTT. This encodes CASSLGGAYSPLHF. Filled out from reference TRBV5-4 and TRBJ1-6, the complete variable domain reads ETGVTQSPTHLIKTRGQQVTLRCSSQSGHNTVSWYQQALGQGPQFIFQYYREEENGRGNFPPRFSGLQFPNYSSELNVNALELDDSALYLCASSLGGAYSPLHFGNGTRLTVT.

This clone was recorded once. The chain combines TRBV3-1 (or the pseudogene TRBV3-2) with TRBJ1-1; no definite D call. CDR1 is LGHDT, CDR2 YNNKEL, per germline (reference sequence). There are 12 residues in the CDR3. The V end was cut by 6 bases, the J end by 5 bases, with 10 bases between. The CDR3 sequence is CASSRSETEAFF. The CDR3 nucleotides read TGTGCCAGCAGTCGGAGCGAGACTGAAGCTTTCTTT.

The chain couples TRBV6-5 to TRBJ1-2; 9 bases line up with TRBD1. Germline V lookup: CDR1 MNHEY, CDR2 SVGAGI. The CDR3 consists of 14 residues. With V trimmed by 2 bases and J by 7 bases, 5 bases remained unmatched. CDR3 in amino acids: CASSYTGQGTGYTF. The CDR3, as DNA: TGTGCCAGCAGTTACACTGGACAGGGGACTGGCTACACCTTC.

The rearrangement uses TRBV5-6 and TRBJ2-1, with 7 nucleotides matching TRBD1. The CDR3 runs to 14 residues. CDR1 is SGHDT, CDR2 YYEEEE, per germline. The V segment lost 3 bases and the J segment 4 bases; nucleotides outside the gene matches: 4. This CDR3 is CASSSPGQYNEQFF. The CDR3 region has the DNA TGTGCCAGCAGCTCCCCGGGACAGTACAATGAGCAGTTCTTC.

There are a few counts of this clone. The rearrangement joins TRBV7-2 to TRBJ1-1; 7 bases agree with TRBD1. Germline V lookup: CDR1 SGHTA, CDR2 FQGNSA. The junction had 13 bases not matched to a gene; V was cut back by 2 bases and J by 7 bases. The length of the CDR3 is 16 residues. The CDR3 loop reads CASSLQTEGAGFEAFF. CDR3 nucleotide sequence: TGTGCCAGCAGCTTACAAACAGAGGGGGCGGGCTTTGAAGCTTTCTTT.

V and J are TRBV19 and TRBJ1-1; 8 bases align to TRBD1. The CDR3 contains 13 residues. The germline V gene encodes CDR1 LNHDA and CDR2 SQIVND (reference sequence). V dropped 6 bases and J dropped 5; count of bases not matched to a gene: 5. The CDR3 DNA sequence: TGTGCCAGTAGCTGGGACAGGACGACTGAAGCTTTCTTT. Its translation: CASSWDRTTEAFF.

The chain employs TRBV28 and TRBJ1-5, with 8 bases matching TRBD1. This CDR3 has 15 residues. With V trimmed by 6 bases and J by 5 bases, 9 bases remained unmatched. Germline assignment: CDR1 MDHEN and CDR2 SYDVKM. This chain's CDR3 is CASSLTGVLDQPQHF. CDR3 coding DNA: TGTGCCAGCAGCTTGACAGGGGTTCTTGATCAGCCCCAGCATTTT.

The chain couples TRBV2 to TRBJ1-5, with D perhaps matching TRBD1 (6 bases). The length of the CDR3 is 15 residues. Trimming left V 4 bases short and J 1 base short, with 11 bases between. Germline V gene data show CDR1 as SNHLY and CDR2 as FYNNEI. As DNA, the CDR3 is TGTGCCAGCAGTGGGCAGGGACAAAGCAATCAGCCCCAGCATTTT. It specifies CASSGQGQSNQPQHF.

Here the CDR3 DNA reads TGTGCCAGCGGGGACAGGGGGCCTGGGGCCAACGTCCTGACTTTC. Residues: CASGDRGPGANVLTF. The chain couples TRBV5-6 to TRBJ2-6, with 12 bases that match TRBD1. CDR3 length: 15 residues. CDR1 SGHDT and CDR2 YYEEEE come from the germline V gene. V lost 7 bases, J lost 2 bases, and 1 base stayed unmatched.

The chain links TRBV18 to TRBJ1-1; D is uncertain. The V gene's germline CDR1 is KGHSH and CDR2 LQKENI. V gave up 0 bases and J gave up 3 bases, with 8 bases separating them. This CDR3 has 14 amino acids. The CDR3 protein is CASSPPGADTEAFF. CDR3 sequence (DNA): TGTGCCAGCTCACCACCGGGAGCGGACACTGAAGCTTTCTTT. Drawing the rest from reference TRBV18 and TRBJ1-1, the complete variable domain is NAGVMQNPRHLVRRRGQEARLRCSPMKGHSHVYWYRQLPEEGLKFMVYLQKENIIDESGMPKERFSAEFPKEGPSILRIQQVVRGDSAAYFCASSPPGADTEAFFGQGTRLTVV.